The rows below give T cell receptor beta chains drawn from one sample of a study of identical twins. TCRdb reprocessed the 5' RACE reads with MiXCR, giving one entry per CDR3 protein. The data contain 1.5 million to 2 million distinct CDR3 sequences, about 30% of them singletons. Input material: cord blood. The receptors were gathered from a newborn girl in good health. The CDR3 runs from the conserved cysteine through the conserved F or W. The order of the fields is V gene, J gene, D gene, clone size, CDR3 DNA, CDR3 protein. The D gene is left open where the match is weak. Size is stated for part of the rows, as once, few or many counts, or as a class when the clone is expanded.

v_gene: TRBV18
j_gene: TRBJ1-2
d_gene: NA
abundance: NA
CDR3nt: TGTGCCAGCTCCCATCGGACGGCCTCCTATGGCTACACCTTC
CDR3aa: CASSHRTASYGYTF

v_gene: TRBV28
j_gene: TRBJ2-5
d_gene: NA
abundance: NA
CDR3nt: TGTGCCAGCAGTTCGGGAGAAGGTCAAGAGACCCAGTACTTC
CDR3aa: CASSSGEGQETQYF

v_gene: TRBV27
j_gene: TRBJ2-7
d_gene: NA
abundance: NA
CDR3nt: TGTGCCAGCAGTTTAGGACAGATGCTCTACGAGCAGTACTTC
CDR3aa: CASSLGQMLYEQYF

v_gene: TRBV25-1
j_gene: TRBJ1-4
d_gene: NA
abundance: few
CDR3nt: TGTGCCAGCAGTGACCAAGCAGGGAGACATGAAAAACTGTTTTTT
CDR3aa: CASSDQAGRHEKLFF

v_gene: TRBV27
j_gene: TRBJ2-7
d_gene: NA
abundance: NA
CDR3nt: TGTGCCAGCAGTTTATCGGGGCCTCGCTACGAGCAGTACTTC
CDR3aa: CASSLSGPRYEQYF

v_gene: TRBV5-1
j_gene: TRBJ2-7
d_gene: TRBD2
abundance: few
CDR3nt: TGCGCCAGCAGCTTGGTCTCCTCTAGCGGTAATTCTGCCTACGAGCAGTACTTC
CDR3aa: CASSLVSSSGNSAYEQYF

v_gene: TRBV4-2
j_gene: TRBJ2-5
d_gene: TRBD1
abundance: few
CDR3nt: TGTGCCAGCAGCCAGCATCAGGGACAGAAAGAGACCCAGTACTTC
CDR3aa: CASSQHQGQKETQYF

v_gene: TRBV13
j_gene: TRBJ2-4
d_gene: NA
abundance: NA
CDR3nt: TGTGCCAGCAGCGCGGACACTACCTACAAGCAGTACTTC
CDR3aa: CASSADTTYKQYF

v_gene: TRBV20-1
j_gene: TRBJ2-1
d_gene: TRBD2
abundance: NA
CDR3nt: TGCAGTGCTAGTCCTCTAGCGGAGAGCCCCTACAATGAGCAGTTCTTC
CDR3aa: CSASPLAESPYNEQFF

v_gene: TRBV20-1
j_gene: TRBJ2-7
d_gene: TRBD2
abundance: few
CDR3nt: TGCAGTGCTAGCGGGGGGATCCTCTCCTACGAGCAGTACTTC
CDR3aa: CSASGGILSYEQYF

v_gene: TRBV10-3
j_gene: TRBJ2-3
d_gene: NA
abundance: few
CDR3nt: TGTGCCATCAGTAGGACTGCGTCAGATACGCAGTATTTT
CDR3aa: CAISRTASDTQYF

v_gene: TRBV9
j_gene: TRBJ2-4
d_gene: TRBD2
abundance: NA
CDR3nt: TGTGCCAGCAGCCCGGGACTAGCGGGAGGGAGAAACATTCAGTACTTC
CDR3aa: CASSPGLAGGRNIQYF

v_gene: TRBV20-1
j_gene: TRBJ2-1
d_gene: TRBD2
abundance: few
CDR3nt: TGCAGTGCGCGACCCCCTAGCGGGAGGTCTTTTTATGAGCAGTTCTTC
CDR3aa: CSARPPSGRSFYEQFF

v_gene: TRBV6-2/TRBV6-3
j_gene: TRBJ2-5
d_gene: NA
abundance: NA
CDR3nt: TGTGCCAGCAGTTACTACGGGGAAGAGACCCAGTACTTC
CDR3aa: CASSYYGEETQYF

v_gene: TRBV4-1
j_gene: TRBJ2-5
d_gene: NA
abundance: NA
CDR3nt: TGCGCCAGCAGCCAAGAAGTCAGCCAAGAGACCCAGTACTTC
CDR3aa: CASSQEVSQETQYF

v_gene: TRBV5-1
j_gene: TRBJ1-5
d_gene: TRBD1
abundance: NA
CDR3nt: TGCGCCAGCAGCCATACAGGGGGGGGCAATCAGCCCCAGCATTTT
CDR3aa: CASSHTGGGNQPQHF

v_gene: TRBV28
j_gene: TRBJ1-2
d_gene: NA
abundance: NA
CDR3nt: TGTGCCAGCAGTTCAGGCCAGGGAAAGGGCTACACCTTC
CDR3aa: CASSSGQGKGYTF

v_gene: TRBV5-6
j_gene: TRBJ2-3
d_gene: TRBD2
abundance: NA
CDR3nt: TGTGCCAGCAGCTTGGATCGGGGGGGCTTAACAGATACGCAGTATTTT
CDR3aa: CASSLDRGGLTDTQYF

v_gene: TRBV5-5
j_gene: TRBJ1-1
d_gene: NA
abundance: few
CDR3nt: TGTGCCAGCAGACAGGCGGGCAACACTGAAGCTTTCTTT
CDR3aa: CASRQAGNTEAFF

v_gene: TRBV20-1
j_gene: TRBJ1-4
d_gene: NA
abundance: NA
CDR3nt: TGCAGTGCTAGTGGGCCGGAGGGATGGGGCGAAAAACTGTTTTTT
CDR3aa: CSASGPEGWGEKLFF

v_gene: TRBV4-1
j_gene: TRBJ2-1
d_gene: NA
abundance: NA
CDR3nt: TGCGCCAGCAGCCACCCCAACAGGCCTACCCAGAGGGACCGATACAATGAGCGGTTCTTC
CDR3aa: CASSHPNRPTQRDRYNERFF

v_gene: TRBV4-1
j_gene: TRBJ2-2
d_gene: NA
abundance: NA
CDR3nt: TGCGCCAGCAGCCAAGTGACTGGGCGCGCCGGGGAGCTGTTTTTT
CDR3aa: CASSQVTGRAGELFF

v_gene: TRBV7-9
j_gene: TRBJ1-6
d_gene: NA
abundance: NA
CDR3nt: TGTGCCAGCAGCCCGACAGGAGTTTGGGGTAATTCACCCCTCCACTTT
CDR3aa: CASSPTGVWGNSPLHF

v_gene: TRBV6-6
j_gene: TRBJ2-7
d_gene: NA
abundance: NA
CDR3nt: TGTGCCAGCAGTTACTCGAAAACAGGGTACCCCTCCTACGAGCAGTACTTC
CDR3aa: CASSYSKTGYPSYEQYF

v_gene: TRBV10-3
j_gene: TRBJ1-4
d_gene: NA
abundance: NA
CDR3nt: TGTGCCCTCAGTGAGGGGAGTGAAAAACTGTTTTTT
CDR3aa: CALSEGSEKLFF

v_gene: TRBV20-1
j_gene: TRBJ2-3
d_gene: TRBD2
abundance: NA
CDR3nt: TGCAGTGCTAGAGCGCGGGAGAACACAGATACGCAGTATTTT
CDR3aa: CSARARENTDTQYF

v_gene: TRBV5-1
j_gene: TRBJ2-4
d_gene: NA
abundance: NA
CDR3nt: TGCGCCAGCAGCCCACAGGGTCGTGACATTCAGTACTTC
CDR3aa: CASSPQGRDIQYF

v_gene: TRBV24-1
j_gene: TRBJ1-4
d_gene: TRBD1
abundance: few
CDR3nt: TGTGCCACCAGTGATTCCGGGACAGGGGTAGGAGAAAAACTGTTTTTT
CDR3aa: CATSDSGTGVGEKLFF

v_gene: TRBV6-1
j_gene: TRBJ2-1
d_gene: NA
abundance: few
CDR3nt: TGTGCCAGCAGTGCGGGTGGAAACAATGAGCAGTTCTTC
CDR3aa: CASSAGGNNEQFF

v_gene: TRBV6-5
j_gene: TRBJ2-2
d_gene: TRBD2
abundance: NA
CDR3nt: TGTGCCAGCAGTTTTACTCGCAGTCATCCTCTAGCGGGGCCGTCGAACACCGGGGAGCTGTTTTTT
CDR3aa: CASSFTRSHPLAGPSNTGELFF

v_gene: TRBV10-3
j_gene: TRBJ2-7
d_gene: TRBD2
abundance: NA
CDR3nt: TGTGCCATCAGGGGGGGTCCCGGGGGGCTAGCGGGCACCGAGCAGTACTTC
CDR3aa: CAIRGGPGGLAGTEQYF

v_gene: TRBV24-1
j_gene: TRBJ1-2
d_gene: NA
abundance: NA
CDR3nt: TGTGACGCCGGGGCCATTAACTATGGCTACACCTTC
CDR3aa: CDAGAINYGYTF

v_gene: TRBV14
j_gene: TRBJ2-1
d_gene: TRBD2
abundance: many
CDR3nt: TGTGCCAGCAGCCAATATAAAGCGGGAGCCTCCTGGCAGTTCTTC
CDR3aa: CASSQYKAGASWQFF

v_gene: TRBV3-1
j_gene: TRBJ2-1
d_gene: NA
abundance: NA
CDR3nt: TGTGCCAGCAGCCAAGGGAGTCCCCGAGGGCCGTACAATGAGCAGTTCTTC
CDR3aa: CASSQGSPRGPYNEQFF

v_gene: TRBV4-2
j_gene: TRBJ2-7
d_gene: NA
abundance: few
CDR3nt: TGTGCCAGCAGCCAGCGAACTAGTAGCAATGAGCAGTACTTC
CDR3aa: CASSQRTSSNEQYF

v_gene: TRBV28
j_gene: TRBJ2-1
d_gene: TRBD2
abundance: NA
CDR3nt: TGTGCCAGCAGGAGGACTAGCCCTCCCCTTTACAATGAGCAGTTCTTC
CDR3aa: CASRRTSPPLYNEQFF

v_gene: TRBV5-1
j_gene: TRBJ2-1
d_gene: TRBD1
abundance: few
CDR3nt: TGCGCCAGCAGCGTGACAGGGCTATCCTACAATGAGCAGTTCTTC
CDR3aa: CASSVTGLSYNEQFF

v_gene: TRBV21-1
j_gene: TRBJ2-1
d_gene: NA
abundance: NA
CDR3nt: TGTGCCAGCAGCAAAGCGGGAAGCGGGGTGCAACTCTACAATGAGCAGTTCTTC
CDR3aa: CASSKAGSGVQLYNEQFF

v_gene: TRBV3-1
j_gene: TRBJ2-1
d_gene: TRBD2
abundance: NA
CDR3nt: TGTGCCAGCAGCCACCAGGGACTAGCGGGAAGCTCCTACAATGAGCAGTTCTTC
CDR3aa: CASSHQGLAGSSYNEQFF

v_gene: TRBV2
j_gene: TRBJ2-7
d_gene: NA
abundance: few
CDR3nt: TGTGCCAGCACAGCTCGACTAGATATCCACGAGCAGTACTTC
CDR3aa: CASTARLDIHEQYF

v_gene: TRBV28
j_gene: TRBJ2-1
d_gene: NA
abundance: once
CDR3nt: TGTGCCAGCATTAATGTGGGGGTTTCCTACAATGAGCAGTTCTTC
CDR3aa: CASINVGVSYNEQFF

v_gene: TRBV7-9
j_gene: TRBJ1-4
d_gene: NA
abundance: NA
CDR3nt: TGTGCCAGCAGCTTAGGGTATTTAAACGAAAAACTGTTTTTT
CDR3aa: CASSLGYLNEKLFF

v_gene: TRBV6-6
j_gene: TRBJ1-2
d_gene: TRBD1
abundance: NA
CDR3nt: TGTGCCGGCAGTTACTCGACAGGGGGCAATGACTATGGCTACACCTTC
CDR3aa: CAGSYSTGGNDYGYTF

v_gene: TRBV20-1
j_gene: TRBJ2-2
d_gene: NA
abundance: NA
CDR3nt: TGCAGTGCTCCCGATACGAACACCGGGGAGCTGTTTTTT
CDR3aa: CSAPDTNTGELFF

v_gene: TRBV2
j_gene: TRBJ1-5
d_gene: NA
abundance: few
CDR3nt: TGTGCCAGCAGTGAAGGGTGGAATCAGCCCCAGCATTTT
CDR3aa: CASSEGWNQPQHF

v_gene: TRBV29-1
j_gene: TRBJ1-1
d_gene: TRBD1
abundance: NA
CDR3nt: TGCAGCGTTACTCAGGACAGGGAAATTCCTGAAGCTTTCTTT
CDR3aa: CSVTQDREIPEAFF

v_gene: TRBV6-5
j_gene: TRBJ2-3
d_gene: TRBD1
abundance: many
CDR3nt: TGTGCCAGCAGTTACAGCCCCACAGAGACAGGGCCCACAGATACGCAGTATTTT
CDR3aa: CASSYSPTETGPTDTQYF

v_gene: TRBV29-1
j_gene: TRBJ1-2
d_gene: NA
abundance: NA
CDR3nt: TGCAGCGTTGAAGATTGGGGGGGTGGTGGCTACACCTTC
CDR3aa: CSVEDWGGGGYTF

v_gene: TRBV4-2
j_gene: TRBJ1-2
d_gene: TRBD1
abundance: few
CDR3nt: TGTGCCAGCAGCCAAGGACAGGGACGCCATTATGGCTACACCTTC
CDR3aa: CASSQGQGRHYGYTF

v_gene: TRBV25-1
j_gene: TRBJ2-1
d_gene: TRBD2
abundance: few
CDR3nt: TGTGCCAGCAGTGAACCCCGGACTAGCTCTTACAATGAGCAGTTCTTC
CDR3aa: CASSEPRTSSYNEQFF

v_gene: TRBV9
j_gene: TRBJ2-7
d_gene: NA
abundance: NA
CDR3nt: TGTGCCAGCAGCGTAACTCCGATTAGCGAGCAGTACTTC
CDR3aa: CASSVTPISEQYF

v_gene: TRBV4-2
j_gene: TRBJ2-3
d_gene: NA
abundance: NA
CDR3nt: TGTGCCAGCAGCCAACGCCGTAGCACAGATACGCAGTATTTT
CDR3aa: CASSQRRSTDTQYF

v_gene: TRBV6-1
j_gene: TRBJ1-5
d_gene: NA
abundance: NA
CDR3nt: TGTGCCAGCACACTGACCCCGACGGGGGCGCGCGGTCAGCCCCAGCATTTT
CDR3aa: CASTLTPTGARGQPQHF